This T cell receptor beta chain was identified during a study of blood T cell repertoires in COVID-19 (dated by TCRdb to 2018 to 2021). About the full investigation: Samples from collaborators originated in the United States, Italy and Spain and spanned both the acute and convalescent phases of COVID-19. The repertoires were released in a freely available public database intended as a resource for research on the immune response to SARS-CoV-2. Samples were obtained from the ongoing ImmuneRACE study (first 160 participants) and from 1,254 subjects provided by 6 global collaborators. Where HLA class I and class II types were available, the types were taken from metadata supplied by the sample provider, not from assay-based typing. The prospective study material was composed of cDNA or gDNA derived from T cells, B-cell-depleted T cells, or PBMCs. Nearly every sample came with metadata listing a de-identified subject ID, COVID-19 status, age in years and sex. Deeply sampled blood TCRbeta repertoires from subjects exposed to, actively infected with, or recovered from COVID-19 were included in the dataset.

The immunoSEQ Assay, a bias-controlled multiplex PCR, was used to amplify TCRbeta CDR3 regions from genomic DNA. Processing in the source paper ran as follows. Nucleated cell counts per sample were estimated from amplification of reference gene primers within the assay. To quantify the absolute abundance of each unique TCRbeta CDR3 rearrangement, sequence reads were collapsed and filtered. Productive Simpson clonality was computed per sample as the square root of Simpson's diversity index over productive rearrangements. TCRdb re-hosts the immuneACCESS table, in-frame sequences only. Its copies lack some clones; in the studies checked, an unresolved V gene accounts for under half of them, and the cause for the rest is not known. V and J calls and clone size follow that table, whereas D and trimming were derived from the DNA. This sample holds under 250,000 clones; 84% were observed only once. In total, the top ten clones hold under 5% of the sample.

Whole blood was collected in K2EDTA tubes by collaborating institutions according to the institutions' own protocols. Collaborator samples were shipped for TCRbeta analysis as frozen whole blood, isolated PBMCs, or DNA extracted from either sample type. The CDR3 contains 11 residues, cysteine and phenylalanine counted. CDR3 DNA is the only sequence kept; it has 33 bases, read in frame from the first base. At the junction V is shortened by 4 bases and J by 9 bases, with 10 bases in between. The CDR1 and CDR2 encoded by the germline V gene (reference sequence) are DFQATT and SNEGSKA. What the work shows at the level of the full study, not this receptor alone: The amount of clinical and demographic metadata varied by source and participant and was provided uncurated.

Regarding this clone: It lacks a known antigen. No per-base quality is available; no much larger clone lies one base away.

Source material: peripheral blood. The chain is encoded by TRBV20-1 joined to TRBJ2-1, with no confidently assigned D gene. The source is a man aged 45 to 65 with acute or convalescent COVID-19. The nucleotide sequence is given as TGCAGTGCTAATAGAGGAAGTGAGCAGTTCTTC. Protein translation: CSANRGSEQFF.